There are a few counts of the clone carrying this T cell receptor (beta chain). The antigen is not known. These data are taken from a study of T cells in narcolepsy. On the study more broadly: Healthy controls were enrolled alongside patients with narcolepsy type 1 or type 2. Study findings and constraints: Autoreactive clonotypes reportedly recurred in blood of same and different patients, not controls. Comparing one patient's CSF and blood CD4+ clonotypes highlighted HCRT- and TRIB2-specific autoreactive clonotypes.

Germline CDR1 SGHDT, CDR2 YYEEEE. The ends were cut back, 4 bases at V and 0 bases at J, with 8 bases in the middle. The CDR3 runs to 14 residues. Assay used: immunoSEQ multiplex PCR; TCRdb lists only in-frame clones, some missing. The sample has 2,000 to 3,000 clones; approximately 24% are singletons. The sequenced sample consisted of cultured CD4+ T cells from cerebrospinal fluid. This TCR was recovered from a human donor with narcolepsy. The rearrangement uses TRBV5-6 and TRBJ1-3, with D uncertain. In DNA form, the CDR3 reads TGTGCCAGCAGCCTCACAGACTCTGGAAACACCATATATTTT. Amino acid sequence: CASSLTDSGNTIYF.